This T cell receptor (beta chain) was sequenced during a study of patients and donors after allogeneic stem cell transplantation. Germline V gene data show CDR1 as SGHAT and CDR2 as FQNNGV. The CDR3 consists of 15 residues. With V trimmed by 8 bases and J by 3 bases, 10 bases remained unmatched. This clonotype was counted a few times. MiXCR was run by TCRdb on the RT-PCR reads, yielding one entry per CDR3 protein. The repertoire includes some 960,000 distinct CDR3 sequences, more than 15% of them detected once, and around 6% sits in the top ten. Material for sequencing was blood, either unsorted or a sorted T cell fraction (not recorded which). The receptor was isolated from a human donor who was either an allogeneic HSCT recipient or a stem cell or donor lymphocyte infusion donor (not recorded which). It is not recorded whose cells these are; they may come from a transplant donor. V gene TRBV11-2 combines with J gene TRBJ1-3; 7 bases map to TRBD1. Here the CDR3 reads CASFRQGAFGNTIYF. CDR3 DNA: TGTGCCAGCTTCCGACAGGGTGCTTTTGGAAACACCATATATTTT. Full variable domain (rest looked up from reference TRBV11-2 and TRBJ1-3): EAGVAQSPRYKIIEKRQSVAFWCNPISGHATLYWYQQILGQGPKLLIQFQNNGVVDDSQLPKDRFSAERLKGVDSTLKIQPAKLEDSAVYLCASFRQGAFGNTIYFGEGSWLTVV.